This T cell receptor beta chain derives from a study of CXCR3-negative and CXCR3-positive naive CD8 T cells. Of note for this clonotype: What it binds is not known.

CDR1 is SEHNR and CDR2 is FQNEAQ in the germline V gene (reference sequence). This CDR3 comprises 15 residues. The TRB cDNA libraries were prepared by 5' RACE with UMI labels. TCRdb reprocessed the 5' RACE reads and keeps a single row for each CDR3 protein, giving no DNA. This sample lists around 24,000 distinct CDR3 sequences; its ten largest clones have about 4.3%. Naive CD8+ T cells displayed a CD45RO-CCR7+CD27+CD95- phenotype. Study-wide results and caveats: With surface CD5 comparable between naive subsets, TCR strength was estimated using properties derived from the TRB CDR3. The TRB CDR3s that CXCR3-positive naive cells carried were more hydrophobic than those of CXCR3-negative naive cells.

The V gene is TRBV7-9, the J gene TRBJ1-6. The TCR sequence derives from a human donor in good health. Some clones in this sample may be carry-over from other donors' samples. Sequenced input: naive CXCR3- CD8+ T cells from blood. Subset noted: CD45RO-CCR7+CD27+CD95- naive CD8+ T cells lacking CXCR3 (TNR3-). CDR3 sequence: CASSSGNRPNSPLHF.